Listed below are T cell receptor beta chains from one sample, sequenced in a study of technical replicates of blood from a handful of donors. Some clones are missing from TCRdb's copy, which holds only in-frame ones; the method was immunoSEQ multiplex PCR. The sample holds about 82,000 clones; 85% to 95% are singletons and the top ten take around 0.4%. Sequenced: T cells isolated from PBMCs. These TCRs come from a human donor in good health. CDR3s include the opening cysteine and the closing phenylalanine or tryptophan. The order of the fields is clone size, D gene, J gene, V gene, CDR3 protein, CDR3 DNA. A D gene is named only where the DNA matches it firmly. For some rows the clone size is stated as once, few or many, or as a class when expanded; others skip it.

abundance: -
d_gene: TRBD1
j_gene: TRBJ1-3
v_gene: TRBV4-2
CDR3aa: CASSQDHRDSSGNTIYF
CDR3nt: TGTGCCAGCAGCCAAGATCACCGGGACAGCTCTGGAAACACCATATATTTT

abundance: -
d_gene: TRBD2
j_gene: TRBJ2-1
v_gene: TRBV5-1
CDR3aa: CASSLPLAGGSNEQFF
CDR3nt: TGCGCCAGCAGCTTGCCACTAGCGGGAGGGTCCAATGAGCAGTTCTTC

abundance: -
d_gene: -
j_gene: TRBJ2-7
v_gene: TRBV6-1
CDR3aa: CASSVFTLSYEQYF
CDR3nt: TGTGCCAGCAGTGTCTTCACTCTCTCCTACGAGCAGTACTTC

abundance: -
d_gene: TRBD2
j_gene: TRBJ2-3
v_gene: TRBV27
CDR3aa: CASSQKLAGGSTDTQYF
CDR3nt: TGTGCCAGCAGTCAGAAGCTAGCGGGAGGAAGCACAGATACGCAGTATTTT

abundance: -
d_gene: TRBD2
j_gene: TRBJ2-7
v_gene: TRBV18
CDR3aa: CASSPLGGDEQYF
CDR3nt: TGTGCCAGCTCACCACTTGGGGGGGACGAGCAGTACTTC

abundance: -
d_gene: -
j_gene: TRBJ2-1
v_gene: TRBV6-5
CDR3aa: CASSYSTLSGYNEQFF
CDR3nt: TGTGCCAGCAGTTACTCGACACTCTCCGGATACAATGAGCAGTTCTTC

abundance: -
d_gene: TRBD1
j_gene: TRBJ2-1
v_gene: TRBV6-1
CDR3aa: CASSGGTAGHNEQFF
CDR3nt: TGTGCCAGCAGTGGGGGGACAGCTGGGCACAATGAGCAGTTCTTC

abundance: -
d_gene: TRBD1
j_gene: TRBJ1-1
v_gene: TRBV2
CDR3aa: CASSRQGADTEAFF
CDR3nt: TGTGCCAGCAGTAGACAGGGGGCGGACACTGAAGCTTTCTTT

abundance: -
d_gene: TRBD2
j_gene: TRBJ2-3
v_gene: TRBV7-3
CDR3aa: CASSSHAGVADTQYF
CDR3nt: TGTGCCAGCAGCTCCCACGCGGGAGTGGCAGATACGCAGTATTTT

abundance: -
d_gene: -
j_gene: TRBJ1-4
v_gene: TRBV5-8
CDR3aa: CASTNGGTNEKLFF
CDR3nt: TGTGCCAGCACCAACGGCGGGACTAATGAAAAACTGTTTTTT

abundance: -
d_gene: -
j_gene: TRBJ1-1
v_gene: TRBV12-2
CDR3aa: CASRSLGVMGNTEAFF
CDR3nt: TGTGCAAGTCGCTCCTTAGGGGTCATGGGGAACACTGAAGCTTTCTTT

abundance: -
d_gene: -
j_gene: TRBJ1-1
v_gene: TRBV5-6
CDR3aa: CASSLPRGLNTEAFF
CDR3nt: TGTGCCAGCAGCTTACCCCGGGGATTGAACACTGAAGCTTTCTTT

abundance: -
d_gene: -
j_gene: TRBJ2-7
v_gene: TRBV5-6
CDR3aa: CASSAQGSTYEQYF
CDR3nt: TGTGCCAGCAGCGCTCAGGGCAGTACCTACGAGCAGTACTTC

abundance: -
d_gene: -
j_gene: TRBJ2-7
v_gene: TRBV28
CDR3aa: CASSLGPDGWQYF
CDR3nt: TGTGCCAGCAGTTTGGGGCCTGACGGATGGCAGTACTTC

abundance: -
d_gene: TRBD1
j_gene: TRBJ1-2
v_gene: TRBV29-1
CDR3aa: CSVEGGGFPGYTF
CDR3nt: TGCAGCGTTGAAGGAGGGGGCTTTCCTGGCTACACCTTC

abundance: once
d_gene: TRBD1
j_gene: TRBJ2-7
v_gene: TRBV9
CDR3aa: CASSLGRDRAHEQYF
CDR3nt: TGTGCCAGCAGCTTGGGCCGGGACAGGGCCCACGAGCAGTACTTC

abundance: -
d_gene: -
j_gene: TRBJ2-2
v_gene: TRBV27
CDR3aa: CASSFLGANTGELFF
CDR3nt: TGTGCCAGCAGTTTCCTAGGGGCCAACACCGGGGAGCTGTTTTTT

abundance: -
d_gene: -
j_gene: TRBJ2-7
v_gene: TRBV7-2
CDR3aa: CASSLVNSVYEQYF
CDR3nt: TGTGCCAGCAGCTTAGTAAATAGCGTCTACGAGCAGTACTTC

abundance: -
d_gene: TRBD2
j_gene: TRBJ2-2
v_gene: TRBV7-3
CDR3aa: CASSFGLAGGTGELFF
CDR3nt: TGTGCCAGCAGCTTCGGACTAGCGGGAGGTACCGGGGAGCTGTTTTTT

abundance: -
d_gene: TRBD1
j_gene: TRBJ2-7
v_gene: TRBV6-1
CDR3aa: CASTAGTAIYEQYF
CDR3nt: TGTGCCAGCACCGCCGGGACAGCAATTTACGAGCAGTACTTC

abundance: -
d_gene: TRBD2
j_gene: TRBJ2-1
v_gene: TRBV5-4
CDR3aa: CASSRTSGSLDEQFF
CDR3nt: TGTGCCAGCAGCCGGACTAGCGGGAGTCTCGATGAGCAGTTCTTC

abundance: -
d_gene: -
j_gene: TRBJ2-2
v_gene: TRBV9
CDR3aa: CASSVAKSGYTGELFF
CDR3nt: TGTGCCAGCAGCGTGGCAAAATCGGGGTACACCGGGGAGCTGTTTTTT

abundance: -
d_gene: -
j_gene: TRBJ2-7
v_gene: TRBV7-8
CDR3aa: CASSLGTDSYEQYF
CDR3nt: TGTGCCAGCAGCTTAGGGACAGACTCCTACGAGCAGTACTTC

abundance: -
d_gene: -
j_gene: TRBJ2-2
v_gene: TRBV4-1
CDR3aa: CASSQDRGNGELFF
CDR3nt: TGCGCCAGCAGCCAAGATAGGGGGAACGGGGAGCTGTTTTTT

abundance: -
d_gene: -
j_gene: TRBJ1-2
v_gene: TRBV11-2
CDR3aa: CASSSGLANYGYTF
CDR3nt: TGTGCCAGCAGCTCGGGTCTAGCTAACTATGGCTACACCTTC

abundance: few
d_gene: TRBD2
j_gene: TRBJ2-1
v_gene: TRBV7-2
CDR3aa: CASSLSRASGREGQFF
CDR3nt: TGTGCCAGCAGCTTAAGTAGAGCTAGCGGGAGGGAGGGGCAGTTCTTC

abundance: -
d_gene: TRBD2
j_gene: TRBJ2-2
v_gene: TRBV9
CDR3aa: CASSVFGLAVTGELFF
CDR3nt: TGTGCCAGCAGCGTATTTGGACTAGCGGTTACCGGGGAGCTGTTTTTT

abundance: -
d_gene: -
j_gene: TRBJ2-1
v_gene: TRBV14
CDR3aa: CASSQDMGSSYNEQFF
CDR3nt: TGTGCCAGCAGCCAAGATATGGGGAGCAGTTACAATGAGCAGTTCTTC

abundance: once
d_gene: -
j_gene: TRBJ2-5
v_gene: TRBV30
CDR3aa: CAWTETYTEQETQYF
CDR3nt: TGTGCCTGGACTGAAACGTACACCGAACAAGAGACCCAGTACTTC

abundance: -
d_gene: TRBD2
j_gene: TRBJ2-2
v_gene: TRBV7-9
CDR3aa: CASSPWTSGREELFF
CDR3nt: TGTGCCAGCAGCCCCTGGACTAGCGGGAGGGAGGAGCTGTTTTTT

abundance: -
d_gene: TRBD2
j_gene: TRBJ2-1
v_gene: TRBV7-8
CDR3aa: CASSLVVAGYNEQFF
CDR3nt: TGTGCCAGCAGCTTAGTGGTAGCGGGGTACAATGAGCAGTTCTTC

abundance: -
d_gene: -
j_gene: TRBJ2-1
v_gene: TRBV10-2
CDR3aa: CASSEWGVYNEQFF
CDR3nt: TGCGCCAGCAGTGAGTGGGGGGTCTACAATGAGCAGTTCTTC

abundance: -
d_gene: TRBD1
j_gene: TRBJ2-1
v_gene: TRBV7-9
CDR3aa: CASSPQGQLYNEQFF
CDR3nt: TGTGCCAGCAGCCCCCAGGGACAGCTATACAATGAGCAGTTCTTC

abundance: -
d_gene: TRBD1
j_gene: TRBJ1-1
v_gene: TRBV28
CDR3aa: CASSYLSGGHTEAFF
CDR3nt: TGTGCCAGCAGTTACTTGTCAGGGGGTCACACTGAAGCTTTCTTT

abundance: -
d_gene: TRBD1
j_gene: TRBJ2-5
v_gene: TRBV9
CDR3aa: CASSVVDRGRETQYF
CDR3nt: TGTGCCAGCAGCGTAGTTGACAGGGGGAGGGAGACCCAGTACTTC

abundance: few
d_gene: -
j_gene: TRBJ1-1
v_gene: TRBV10-2
CDR3aa: CASSEQLNTEAFF
CDR3nt: TGCGCCAGCAGTGAACAGCTGAACACTGAAGCTTTCTTT

abundance: -
d_gene: TRBD2
j_gene: TRBJ2-2
v_gene: TRBV27
CDR3aa: CASSFSLAGGGELFF
CDR3nt: TGTGCCAGCAGTTTTTCGCTAGCGGGAGGTGGGGAGCTGTTTTTT

abundance: -
d_gene: -
j_gene: TRBJ2-7
v_gene: TRBV13
CDR3aa: CASSQRVPSPEQYF
CDR3nt: TGTGCCAGCAGTCAGCGGGTGCCCTCCCCCGAGCAGTACTTC

abundance: once
d_gene: -
j_gene: TRBJ1-5
v_gene: TRBV6-1
CDR3aa: CASSLEEGYQPQHF
CDR3nt: TGTGCCAGCAGCCTAGAGGAAGGCTATCAGCCCCAGCATTTT

abundance: -
d_gene: TRBD1
j_gene: TRBJ2-7
v_gene: TRBV19
CDR3aa: CASSIGQGISYEQYF
CDR3nt: TGTGCCAGTAGTATTGGACAGGGAATCTCCTACGAGCAGTACTTC

abundance: -
d_gene: -
j_gene: TRBJ2-2
v_gene: TRBV7-3
CDR3aa: CASSITGLNELFF
CDR3nt: TGTGCCAGCAGTATAACGGGACTTAACGAGCTGTTTTTT

abundance: -
d_gene: -
j_gene: TRBJ2-1
v_gene: TRBV15
CDR3aa: CATSRVGGTSYNEQFF
CDR3nt: TGTGCCACCAGCAGAGTAGGCGGGACTTCCTACAATGAGCAGTTCTTC

abundance: -
d_gene: TRBD1
j_gene: TRBJ2-2
v_gene: TRBV5-4
CDR3aa: CASSLGTGARGGELFF
CDR3nt: TGTGCCAGCAGCTTAGGAACAGGGGCTCGTGGCGGGGAGCTGTTTTTT

abundance: -
d_gene: -
j_gene: TRBJ1-2
v_gene: TRBV6-5
CDR3aa: CASSYLLTGGNYGYTF
CDR3nt: TGTGCCAGCAGTTACCTCTTAACAGGCGGTAATTATGGCTACACCTTC

abundance: -
d_gene: -
j_gene: TRBJ2-5
v_gene: TRBV19
CDR3aa: CASSMPEGGTQYF
CDR3nt: TGTGCCAGTAGTATGCCTGAGGGTGGGACCCAGTACTTC

abundance: -
d_gene: -
j_gene: TRBJ1-1
v_gene: TRBV15
CDR3aa: CATSRVPSKDDILDTEAFF
CDR3nt: TGTGCCACCAGCAGAGTTCCCTCGAAGGATGACATTCTTGATACTGAAGCTTTCTTT

abundance: -
d_gene: -
j_gene: TRBJ2-7
v_gene: TRBV19
CDR3aa: CASSIQQGQSYEQYF
CDR3nt: TGTGCCAGTAGTATTCAACAGGGTCAGTCCTACGAGCAGTACTTC

abundance: once
d_gene: TRBD2
j_gene: TRBJ2-7
v_gene: TRBV2
CDR3aa: CASSKGLAGIVEQYF
CDR3nt: TGTGCCAGCAGTAAGGGACTAGCGGGAATTGTCGAGCAGTACTTC

abundance: -
d_gene: -
j_gene: TRBJ2-7
v_gene: TRBV6-1
CDR3aa: CASRNVLAEYF
CDR3nt: TGTGCCAGCAGAAATGTACTAGCCGAGTACTTC

abundance: -
d_gene: TRBD1
j_gene: TRBJ1-2
v_gene: TRBV4-1
CDR3aa: CASSQDQDRAGYGYTF
CDR3nt: TGCGCCAGCAGCCAAGATCAAGACAGGGCCGGCTATGGCTACACCTTC

abundance: -
d_gene: TRBD2
j_gene: TRBJ2-3
v_gene: TRBV5-4
CDR3aa: CASSVSLAGTDTQYF
CDR3nt: TGTGCCAGCAGCGTATCACTAGCGGGCACAGATACGCAGTATTTT

abundance: -
d_gene: TRBD2
j_gene: TRBJ2-1
v_gene: TRBV2
CDR3aa: CASSPEGLAGNEQFF
CDR3nt: TGTGCCAGCAGTCCTGAGGGACTAGCGGGAAATGAGCAGTTCTTC

abundance: -
d_gene: TRBD1
j_gene: TRBJ2-2
v_gene: TRBV4-2
CDR3aa: CASSPGGTGIVAGELFF
CDR3nt: TGTGCCAGCAGCCCGGGTGGGACAGGGATAGTAGCCGGGGAGCTGTTTTTT

abundance: few
d_gene: -
j_gene: TRBJ1-4
v_gene: TRBV27
CDR3aa: CASSLGWRRGDEKLFF
CDR3nt: TGTGCCAGCAGTTTAGGTTGGAGGAGGGGAGATGAAAAACTGTTTTTT